This T cell receptor (beta chain) is from a study of T cell repertoires in aging, cancer and after chemotherapy. Study overall: Donor ages fell into six groups from 30 or younger up to 70 or older. Paired samples before and after chemotherapy came from chronic lymphocytic leukemia patients on fludarabine- or bendamustine-based regimens.

This clonotype was counted between two and nine times. Trimming took off 6 bases at V and 5 bases at J, with 17 bases between the two ends. Germline CDR1 MNHEY, CDR2 SMNVEV (reference sequence). CDR3 length equals 14 residues. Amplification of TCR beta used genomic DNA extracted from peripheral blood. Rearranged V-D-J TRB sequences were amplified with a mixed TRB-A/B primer pool. TCRdb processed the multiplex PCR reads anew with MiXCR; each CDR3 protein has one entry. The sample consists of 9,300 or so distinct CDR3 sequences, about 25% of them appearing once. This TCR was recovered from a human donor with a blood cancer. The donor label of this sample is uncertain. Material: blood. The chain joins TRBV27 to TRBJ2-7; D possibly corresponds to TRBD1 (5 bases). This CDR3 reads CASRNQGWGNEQYF. CDR3 DNA sequence: TGTGCCAGCAGAAACCAGGGATGGGGTAACGAGCAGTACTTC.